The 3 T cell receptor beta chains in this list originate from one sample, sequenced in a study of OX40 agonist ivuxolimab in advanced cancers. The assay was immunoSEQ multiplex PCR, and TCRdb's table has in-frame clones only and misses some. The data contain more than 65,000 clones, about nine tenths of them singletons. This sample comprised CD4+ or CD8+ T cells sorted from blood, obtained in a trial of the OX40 agonist ivuxolimab. These TCRs come from an adult with an advanced solid tumor such as melanoma, head and neck, liver or kidney cancer.

The chain combines TRBV28 with TRBJ2-5; a weak D match, TRBD1 (5 bases). This CDR3 has 15 residues. Trimming took off 1 base at V and 7 bases at J, with 16 bases between the two ends. Germline loops: CDR1 MDHEN, CDR2 SYDVKM. In DNA, the CDR3 is TGTGCCAGCAGTTTATCTCTACAGCCCCAGGGGACCCAGTACTTC. It yields the protein CASSLSLQPQGTQYF.

The J gene is TRBJ2-7, the V gene TRBV11-1; 9 bases are shared with TRBD1. The junction had 12 bases not matched to a gene; V was cut back by 3 bases and J by 6 bases. The CDR3 extends over 16 amino acids. Germline CDR1 reads SGHAT; CDR2 reads FQDESV (reference sequence). CDR3 coding DNA: TGTGCCAGCAGCTTCGAGGGGGGACAGGGTGCGGGCGAGCAGTACTTC. It codes for CASSFEGGQGAGEQYF.

V is TRBV5-1 and J is TRBJ2-5; 9 bases match TRBD2. J lost 1 base, V lost 0 bases, and 7 bases had no gene match. In germline, CDR1 is SGHRS, CDR2 YFSETQ. The CDR3 runs to 17 residues. CDR3 region: CASSLARLAGPQETQYF. The CDR3 bases are TGCGCCAGCAGCTTGGCCCGGCTAGCGGGACCCCAAGAGACCCAGTACTTC.